A single sample is the source of the 14 T cell receptor beta chains below, sequenced in a study of cytomegalovirus exposure and HLA in healthy donors. Primers for the PCR totalled 60 Vbeta and 13 Jbeta. Profiled with immunoSEQ multiplex PCR; TCRdb holds only in-frame clones, not every one. The repertoire includes over 150,000 clones, approximately 85% of them detected once, and around 2.6% sits in the top ten. Sample: PBMCs. These receptor sequences come from a man aged 25 to 45 in good health and CMV-seropositive.

This chain's CDR3 is CASSFSPGGNIQYF. CDR3 nucleotide sequence: TGTGCCAGCAGCTTCTCGCCGGGGGGAAACATTCAGTACTTC. The chain has TRBV7-9 and TRBJ2-4, with 7 bases that match TRBD2. The V gene's germline CDR1 is SEHNR and CDR2 FQNEAQ (reference sequence). The CDR3 extends over 14 amino acids. V trimming: 3 bases; J trimming: 6 bases; junction bases outside the gene matches: 5. The full variable domain, rest sourced from reference TRBV7-9 and TRBJ2-4, is DTGVSQNPRHKITKRGQNVTFRCDPISEHNRLYWYRQTLGQGPEFLTYFQNEAQLEKSRLLSDRFSAERPKGSFSTLEIQRTEQGDSAMYLCASSFSPGGNIQYFGAGTRLSVL.

The chain recombines TRBV6-5 with TRBJ2-7; maybe TRBD2 (6 bases). The CDR3 contains 15 residues. In germline, CDR1 is MNHEY, CDR2 SVGAGI. Trimming removed 0 bases at V and 11 bases at J, with 20 bases between. The CDR3 loop reads CASSYSMFAAAGKYF. The CDR3 DNA is TGTGCCAGCAGTTACTCGATGTTCGCGGCGGCGGGGAAGTACTTC.

The chain is built from TRBV27 and TRBJ2-5, with D possibly TRBD1 on 7 matching bases. The CDR3 has 15 amino acids. Per germline, CDR1 MNHEY and CDR2 SMNVEV (reference sequence). Trimming cost V 4 bases and J 4 bases, with 16 bases left between them. The CDR3 region is CASSSRQGGRETQYF. DNA of the CDR3: TGTGCCAGCAGTTCCCGACAGGGAGGAAGAGAGACCCAGTACTTC.

The chain links TRBV4-1 to TRBJ1-2, with a weak D call TRBD1 (5 bases). Germline V gene data show CDR1 as MGHRA and CDR2 as YSYEKL. The V end was cut by 1 base, the J end by 7 bases, with 19 bases between. This CDR3 comprises 16 residues. Here the CDR3 reads CASSQGPPLGGGGYTF. The DNA for the CDR3 is TGCGCCAGCAGCCAAGGCCCACCGTTGGGGGGGGGTGGCTACACCTTC.

This clone has only one observation. The chain has TRBV7-3 and TRBJ2-3, with 10 bases matching TRBD1. This CDR3 is built from 14 residues. Trimming took 4 bases from V and 4 from J; bases not matched to a gene: 2. Per the germline V gene, CDR1 is SGHTA and CDR2 is FQGTGA. CDR3 nucleotide sequence: TGTGCCAGCAGCTGGACAGGGGGTCCAGATACGCAGTATTTT. It translates to CASSWTGGPDTQYF.

This clone has more than one count but fewer than ten. The chain joins TRBV4-1 to TRBJ1-5; 11 bases map to TRBD1. V was clipped by 1 base and J by 7 bases; unmatched bases: 12. CDR3 size: 18 residues. Per germline, CDR1 MGHRA and CDR2 YSYEKL. The CDR3 spells CASSQVQRGTGGNQPQHF. CDR3 DNA: TGCGCCAGCAGCCAAGTACAAAGGGGGACAGGGGGGAACCAGCCCCAGCATTTT.

This chain uses TRBV4-3 with TRBJ2-1; the match to TRBD2 covers 11 bases. V shed 4 bases and J 9 bases; nucleotides not matched to a gene: 11. The length of the CDR3 is 16 residues. CDR1 is LGHNA, CDR2 YSLEER, per germline. The CDR3 sequence is CASSPLAGGGGGEQFF. CDR3 nucleotide sequence: TGCGCCAGCAGCCCTTTAGCGGGAGGGGGGGGCGGTGAGCAGTTCTTC.

Only one count was recorded for this clone. The chain joins TRBV7-2 to TRBJ2-4; 14 bases are a match to TRBD2. The CDR3 contains 19 residues. J lost 0 bases, V lost 5 bases, and 9 bases had no gene match. Per germline, CDR1 SGHTA and CDR2 FQGNSA. The CDR3 bases are TGTGCCAGCAGCCCGGGACTAGCGGGAGTGCGTCTAGCCAAAAACATTCAGTACTTC. This encodes CASSPGLAGVRLAKNIQYF.

The count of this clone is one. CDR3 protein: CASSQGGLAGALDYQETQYF. The CDR3 bases are TGTGCCAGCAGCCAAGGAGGACTAGCGGGAGCCTTAGACTACCAAGAGACCCAGTACTTC. The chain links TRBV4-2 to TRBJ2-5; TRBD2 agrees at 13 bases. J lost 0 bases, V lost 1 base, and 11 bases had no gene match. Germline CDR1 is LGHNA and CDR2 is YNFKEQ. The CDR3 runs 20 residues.

The chain recombines TRBV10-3 with TRBJ2-2; 14 bases match TRBD2. The CDR3 loop spans 20 amino acids. Germline V CDR1 and CDR2: ENHRY, SYGVKD. The ends lost 7 bases at V and 3 bases at J; junction bases unmatched: 16. In DNA, the CDR3 is TGTGCCATCACCCCCTTTTCCGGGACTAGCGGGAGTGGCTACACCGGGGAGCTGTTTTTT. Translation gives CAITPFSGTSGSGYTGELFF.

For this clone: At one of its ends the junction is not consistent with the germline gene, which may arise from a read error. V usage is TRBV19 and J usage is TRBJ1-3; 7 bases agree with TRBD1. Germline CDR1 LNHDA, CDR2 SQIVND (reference sequence). The CDR3 consists of 15 residues. The CDR3 bases are TGTGCCAGTAGTTTAGACAGGGCAGGAGTAAACACCATATATTTT. Its translation: CASSLDRAGVNTIYF.

The rearrangement joins TRBV10-3 to TRBJ2-5; D gene unclear. CDR3 length equals 12 residues. Deletions cut 4 bases from V and 3 bases from J, with 6 bases between. The germline gives CDR1 ENHRY, CDR2 SYGVKD. The CDR3 loop is CAISAGEETQYF. The DNA of the CDR3 is TGTGCCATCAGTGCAGGCGAAGAGACCCAGTACTTC.

This clone was recorded only once. This chain uses TRBV2 with TRBJ2-3; 9 bases align to TRBD2. The CDR3 totals 15 residues. CDR1 SNHLY and CDR2 FYNNEI come from the germline V gene. The V segment lost 6 bases and the J segment 1 base; nucleotides outside the gene matches: 5. CDR3 bases: TGTGCCAGCAGGGGCAGACTAGCGGGCACAGATACGCAGTATTTT. Protein sequence: CASRGRLAGTDTQYF.

The chain is built from TRBV9 and TRBJ1-3; weak D call: TRBD1 (5 bases). This CDR3 has 16 residues. Germline assignment: CDR1 SGDLS and CDR2 YYNGEE. V was trimmed by 0 bases and J by 2 bases, leaving 12 bases between them. CDR3 in amino acids: CASSVEGEGTGNTIYF. CDR3 in DNA: TGTGCCAGCAGCGTAGAAGGGGAGGGGACTGGAAACACCATATATTTT.